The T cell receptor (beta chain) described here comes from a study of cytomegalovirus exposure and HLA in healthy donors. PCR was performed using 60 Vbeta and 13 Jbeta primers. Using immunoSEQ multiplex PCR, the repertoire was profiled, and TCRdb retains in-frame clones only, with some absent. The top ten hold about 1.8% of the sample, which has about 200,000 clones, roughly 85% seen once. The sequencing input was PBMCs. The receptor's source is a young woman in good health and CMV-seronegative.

The CDR3 protein is CASSQNSRTGDPDYGYTF. The CDR3 region has the DNA TGCGCCAGCAGTCAAAATTCACGGACAGGGGATCCGGATTATGGCTACACCTTC. This chain connects TRBV10-2 to TRBJ1-2, with 9 bases aligning to TRBD1. Trimming removed 5 bases from V and 5 bases from J; junction bases left unmatched: 18. This CDR3 spans 18 amino acids. Germline values: CDR1 WSHSY, CDR2 SAAADI.